One sample yielded the 18 T cell receptor beta chains listed below, sequenced in a study of beta chain features in type 1 diabetes. Study-wide points: Significant though moderate, a shortening of TCRB CDR3s appeared in all four CD4+ subsets of Type 1 diabetes patients.

Their target antigens are unknown. Reverse transcription of all isolated RNA meant that expressed TCRB transcripts were sequenced. Only in-frame clones appear in the TCRdb table, and some are missing; sequencing was by immunoSEQ multiplex PCR. Seen here are 200,000 to 300,000 clones, roughly 22% observed once, and the top ten hold roughly 0.028%. The sequenced material came from naive CD4+ T cells from blood. All receptors derive from a woman in her thirties or forties with type 1 diabetes.

The V and J genes are TRBV9 and TRBJ2-3; 14 bases match TRBD2. The CDR3 sequence is 19 residues long. The trim removed 0 bases at V and 4 bases at J, leaving 10 bases unmatched. The germline V gene has CDR1 SGDLS and CDR2 YYNGEE. The CDR3 region has the DNA TGTGCCAGCAGCGTAGCGGTCGGGACTAGCGGGAGTGGCCCAGATACGCAGTATTTT. Translating gives CASSVAVGTSGSGPDTQYF.

The V call is TRBV7-2, the J call TRBJ1-5, with 8 bases aligning to TRBD1. The CDR3 spans 13 residues. Germline V gives CDR1 SGHTA, CDR2 FQGNSA. V was clipped by 5 bases and J by 7 bases; unmatched bases: 4. CDR3 nucleotides: TGTGCCAGCAGCACCGACAGGGGCCAGCCCCAGCATTTT. This codes for CASSTDRGQPQHF.

The V gene is TRBV28, the J gene TRBJ1-2, with no clear D. The V and J ends lost 8 bases and 4 bases respectively, with 11 bases between them. The CDR3 length is 12 residues. Germline CDR1 reads MDHEN; CDR2 reads SYDVKM. The CDR3, as DNA: TGTGCCAGCGGGCGGACTGTCTATGGCTACACCTTC. This codes for CASGRTVYGYTF.

This clone occurred once. The rearrangement uses TRBV2 and TRBJ1-5; the match to TRBD1 covers 10 bases. CDR3 size: 16 residues. V lost 6 bases, J lost 5 bases, and 10 bases stayed unmatched. CDR1 is SNHLY and CDR2 is FYNNEI in the germline V gene. The CDR3 here is CASRPLGGTGDQPQHF. CDR3 DNA: TGTGCCAGCAGACCGCTCGGGGGGACAGGGGATCAGCCCCAGCATTTT.

This clone came up a few times. The chain has TRBV28 and TRBJ1-5, with 9 bases matching TRBD1. Germline values: CDR1 MDHEN, CDR2 SYDVKM. The CDR3 has 15 amino acids. The V gene end was trimmed by 5 bases and the J gene end by 2 bases; junction bases not matched to a gene: 4. The CDR3 region is CASSEGDRGNQPQHF. The CDR3 DNA is TGTGCCAGCAGTGAGGGGGACAGGGGCAATCAGCCCCAGCATTTT. The full variable domain, rest sourced from reference TRBV28 and TRBJ1-5, is DVKVTQSSRYLVKRTGEKVFLECVQDMDHENMFWYRQDPGLGLRLIYFSYDVKMKEKGDIPEGYSVSREKKERFSLILESASTNQTSMYLCASSEGDRGNQPQHFGDGTRLSIL.

This clone has just a few counts. The rearrangement links TRBV29-1 to TRBJ2-7; weak D call: TRBD1 (6 bases). Trimming removed 7 bases at V and 3 bases at J, with 19 bases between. The CDR3 spans 14 residues. CDR1 and CDR2 from the germline V gene are SQVTM and ANQGSEA. In DNA form, the CDR3 reads TGCAGCGCCGCGCTCCACGGACAGTTCTACGAGCAGTACTTC. This translates into CSAALHGQFYEQYF.

The rearrangement joins TRBV7-2 to TRBJ1-5, with 7 bases lining up with TRBD1. The CDR3 contains 17 residues. The germline gives CDR1 SGHTA, CDR2 FQGNSA. The J segment lost 1 base and the V segment lost 4 bases, leaving 10 bases of the junction unmatched. The CDR3 region has the DNA TGTGCCAGCAGCTCAGGAAACAGGGGTTGGAGCAATCAGCCCCAGCATTTT. It specifies CASSSGNRGWSNQPQHF.

This clone was observed a few times. The CDR3 DNA sequence: TGTGCCTGGGGACTAGCGGGGATTTACGAGCAGTACTTC. As protein: CAWGLAGIYEQYF. The chain has TRBV30 and TRBJ2-7, with 12 bases aligning to TRBD2. Germline loops: CDR1 GTSNPN, CDR2 SVGIG (reference sequence). V was pared by 5 bases and J by 4 bases, with 3 bases of the junction left unmatched. This CDR3 region has 13 residues.

This clone turned up a few times. This chain joins TRBV5-5 and TRBJ2-1; weak D call: TRBD1 (5 bases). The CDR3 loop spans 14 amino acids. Trimming shortened V by 0 bases and J by 7 bases, and 11 bases separated the two germline ends. Germline-derived CDR1 and CDR2 are SGHKS and YYEKEE (reference sequence). The CDR3 region has the DNA TGTGCCAGCAGCTTGGGGACATCGACGAATGAGCAGTTCTTC. Its translation: CASSLGTSTNEQFF. The entire variable domain, with the rest obtained from reference TRBV5-5 and TRBJ2-1, is as follows: DAGVTQSPTHLIKTRGQQVTLRCSPISGHKSVSWYQQVLGQGPQFIFQYYEKEERGRGNFPDRFSARQFPNYSSELNVNALLLGDSALYLCASSLGTSTNEQFFGPGTRLTVL.

J is TRBJ1-5 and V is TRBV28, with 7 bases aligning to TRBD1. J gave up 7 bases and V 8 bases, and 8 bases lay outside the gene matches. The V gene's germline CDR1 is MDHEN and CDR2 SYDVKM. The CDR3 extends over 13 amino acids. CDR3 in DNA: TGTGCCAGCTCCGACAGGGAAGGACAGCCCCAGCATTTT. Its translation is CASSDREGQPQHF.

The chain combines TRBV19 with TRBJ2-1; no clear D. The CDR3 consists of 11 residues. Germline V lookup: CDR1 LNHDA, CDR2 SQIVND (reference sequence). Trimming removed 7 bases from V and 6 bases from J, with 7 bases in between. This chain's CDR3 is CASTGPNEQFF. CDR3 in DNA: TGTGCCAGTACAGGCCCCAATGAGCAGTTCTTC.

This clone showed up just a few times. V gene TRBV28 combines with J gene TRBJ2-5; D gene ambiguous. The CDR3 length is 11 residues. The germline CDR1 and CDR2 sequences are MDHEN and SYDVKM. Between the trimmed V and J ends, which lost 6 bases and 1 base, there was a span of 3 bases. CDR3 loop: CASSFQETQYF. As DNA, the CDR3 is TGTGCCAGCAGCTTCCAAGAGACCCAGTACTTC.

The sample holds a few counts of this clone. The chain has TRBV25-1 and TRBJ1-6; D uncertain. Germline-derived CDR1 and CDR2 are MGHDK and SYGVNS. CDR3 length: 16 residues. V was pared by 4 bases and J by 8 bases, with 18 bases between. The CDR3 is CASSGPVRGLDSPLHF. The CDR3 DNA reads as TGTGCCAGCAGTGGACCCGTGAGAGGGTTGGATTCACCCCTCCACTTT.

The sample holds a few counts of this clone. This rearrangement joins TRBV7-9 to TRBJ2-7; D is uncertain. Per germline, CDR1 SEHNR and CDR2 FQNEAQ (reference sequence). The CDR3 runs to 11 residues. With 4 bases removed from V and 5 bases from J, the gap between germline ends came to 6 bases. The CDR3 region is CASSSIHEQYF. In DNA form, the CDR3 reads TGTGCCAGCAGCTCCATCCACGAGCAGTACTTC.

This chain connects TRBV5-1 to TRBJ1-1; D remains unclear. V was clipped by 1 base and J by 3 bases, with 7 bases between them. This CDR3 is 13 amino acids long. CDR1 is SGHRS and CDR2 is YFSETQ in the germline V gene. The CDR3 coding sequence is TGCGCCAGCAGCTTGCTCGGGGACACTGAAGCTTTCTTT. The encoded protein is CASSLLGDTEAFF.

The chain is built from TRBV29-1 and TRBJ1-1, with D uncertain. Germline V gene sequence: CDR1 SQVTM, CDR2 ANQGSEA. V gave up 8 bases and J gave up 6 bases, with 19 bases separating them. The CDR3 is 13 amino acids. The CDR3 DNA follows: TGCAGCTCCGAGGAGGGTTTGGGCGCTGAAGCTTTCTTT. Translating gives CSSEEGLGAEAFF.

The rearrangement links TRBV7-9 to TRBJ1-2; the D gene is possibly TRBD1 (6 bases). Trimming shortened V by 3 bases and J by 10 bases, and 12 bases separated the two germline ends. The CDR3 is 12 amino acids. Per germline, CDR1 SEHNR and CDR2 FQNEAQ (reference sequence). The CDR3 DNA sequence: TGTGCCAGCAGCTTCTCGACAGGTCCCTACACCTTC. The encoded protein is CASSFSTGPYTF. Drawing the rest from reference TRBV7-9 and TRBJ1-2, the complete variable domain is DTGVSQNPRHKITKRGQNVTFRCDPISEHNRLYWYRQTLGQGPEFLTYFQNEAQLEKSRLLSDRFSAERPKGSFSTLEIQRTEQGDSAMYLCASSFSTGPYTFGSGTRLTVV.

This clone was counted only a few times. The chain couples TRBV20-1 to TRBJ1-1; D ambiguous. The CDR3 loop spans 10 amino acids. Germline V gene lookup returns CDR1 DFQATT and CDR2 SNEGSKA (reference sequence). V lost 4 bases, J lost 3 bases, and 3 bases lay in between. The CDR3 reads CSATDTEAFF. The CDR3 bases are TGCAGTGCTACCGACACTGAAGCTTTCTTT.